This TCR beta chain stems from a study of post-analysis software for immune sequencing data. The wider study: Relapsing-remitting, secondary progressive and progressive-relapsing multiple sclerosis courses were included.

Unique molecular identifiers tagged the TCR beta cDNA libraries. With roughly 0.9 to 11 million T cells as the source, about half a million cDNA molecules resulted. TCRdb fed the PCR reads into MiXCR, producing one record per CDR3 protein. Of hundreds of thousands of distinct CDR3 sequences listed, roughly 47% are singletons. Overall study findings and caveats: Relative to controls, patients had 4 or 5 TRBV segments at higher frequency, with TRBV5-6, TRBV5-1 and TRBV20-1 among these. Under the F measure, samples that were prepared in one batch clustered strongly together. Multiple sclerosis was associated with a significant reduction in normalized Chao1 diversity relative to controls.

A note on this clonotype: Its antigen is unknown.

The CDR3 spans 11 residues. With 9 bases removed from V and 9 bases from J, the gap between germline ends came to 12 bases. CDR1 and CDR2 from the germline V gene are WSHSY and SAAADI. Sequenced sample: blood. This TCR derives from a girl aged 10 to 17 with multiple sclerosis. The genes are TRBV10-2 and TRBJ2-1; D remains ambiguous. CDR3 residues: CASHHLPEQFF. CDR3 DNA sequence: TGCGCCAGTCACCACCTCCCTGAGCAGTTCTTC.